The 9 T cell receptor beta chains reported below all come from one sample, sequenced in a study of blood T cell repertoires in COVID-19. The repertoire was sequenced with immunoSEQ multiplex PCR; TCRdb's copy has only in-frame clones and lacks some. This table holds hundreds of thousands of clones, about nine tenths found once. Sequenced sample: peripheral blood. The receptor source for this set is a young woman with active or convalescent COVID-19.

CDR3 bases: TGCGCCAGCAGCTTGGCTACCGGTAATTCACCCCTCCACTTT. Protein product: CASSLATGNSPLHF. The chain joins TRBV5-1 to TRBJ1-6; D is undetermined. Germline assignment: CDR1 SGHRS and CDR2 YFSETQ. V gave up 0 bases and J gave up 6 bases, with 7 bases separating them. The CDR3 runs 14 residues.

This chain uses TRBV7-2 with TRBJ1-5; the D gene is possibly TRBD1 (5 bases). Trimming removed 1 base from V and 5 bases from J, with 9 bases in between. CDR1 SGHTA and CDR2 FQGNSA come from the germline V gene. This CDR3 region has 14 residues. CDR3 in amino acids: CASSLVGGYQPQHF. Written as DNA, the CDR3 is TGTGCCAGCAGCTTAGTTGGGGGGTATCAGCCCCAGCATTTT.

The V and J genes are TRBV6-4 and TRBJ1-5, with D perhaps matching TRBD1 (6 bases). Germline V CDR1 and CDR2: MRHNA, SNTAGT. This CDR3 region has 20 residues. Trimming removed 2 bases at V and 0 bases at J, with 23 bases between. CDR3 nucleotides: TGTGCCAGCAGTGACCACCTGAGACAGGTTGGCCTTTATAGCAATCAGCCCCAGCATTTT. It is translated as CASSDHLRQVGLYSNQPQHF.

The DNA for the CDR3 is TGCGCCAGCAGCCAGGGACAGGGGGTCGACTATGGCTACACCTTC. Protein: CASSQGQGVDYGYTF. The gene calls are TRBV5-1 and TRBJ1-2; 11 bases line up with TRBD1. CDR1 is SGHRS, CDR2 YFSETQ, per germline. Trimming at V came to 4 bases and at J to 3 bases, leaving 5 bases not matched to a gene. The length of the CDR3 is 15 residues.

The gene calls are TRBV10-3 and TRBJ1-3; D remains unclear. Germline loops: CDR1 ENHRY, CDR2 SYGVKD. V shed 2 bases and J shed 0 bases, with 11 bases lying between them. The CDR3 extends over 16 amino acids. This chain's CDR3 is CAISEVMQYSGNTIYF. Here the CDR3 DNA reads TGTGCCATCAGTGAGGTGATGCAGTACTCTGGAAACACCATATATTTT.

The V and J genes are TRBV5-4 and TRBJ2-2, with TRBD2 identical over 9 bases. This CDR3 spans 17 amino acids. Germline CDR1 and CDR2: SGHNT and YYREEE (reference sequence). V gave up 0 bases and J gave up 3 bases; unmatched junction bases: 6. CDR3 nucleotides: TGTGCCAGCAGCTTGGTGACGGGACTAGCAGACACCGGGGAGCTGTTTTTT. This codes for CASSLVTGLADTGELFF.

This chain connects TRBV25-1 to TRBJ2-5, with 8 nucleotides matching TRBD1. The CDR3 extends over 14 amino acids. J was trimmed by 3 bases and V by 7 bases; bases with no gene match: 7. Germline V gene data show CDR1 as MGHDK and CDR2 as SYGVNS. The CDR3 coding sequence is TGTGCCAGCACCCTACAGGGGGTGGAAGAGACCCAGTACTTC. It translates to CASTLQGVEETQYF.

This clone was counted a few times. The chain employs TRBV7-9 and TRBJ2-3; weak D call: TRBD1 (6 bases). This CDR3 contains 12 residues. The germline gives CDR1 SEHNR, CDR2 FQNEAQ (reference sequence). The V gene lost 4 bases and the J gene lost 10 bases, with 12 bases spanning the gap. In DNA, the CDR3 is TGTGCCAGCAGCTCAAGACAGGAATCGCAGTATTTT. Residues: CASSSRQESQYF.

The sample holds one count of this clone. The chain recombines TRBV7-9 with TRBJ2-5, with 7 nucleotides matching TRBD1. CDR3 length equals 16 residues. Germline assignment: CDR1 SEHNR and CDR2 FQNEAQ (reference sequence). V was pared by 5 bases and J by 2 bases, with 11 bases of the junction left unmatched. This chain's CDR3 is CASSKTSGTVQETQYF. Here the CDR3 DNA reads TGTGCCAGCAGCAAGACATCCGGGACAGTACAAGAGACCCAGTACTTC.